These T cell receptor beta chains were read from a single sample in a study of human T cells and chemical hapten exposure. TCRdb recomputed calls from the RACE reads with MiXCR, one row per CDR3 protein. The data contain some 80,000 distinct CDR3 sequences, roughly 10% of them singletons. Source: whole blood, taken in connection with sensitization to the hapten diphenylcyclopropenone (DPC). Source of these receptors: a woman aged 25 to 39 with alopecia areata. Some clones in this sample may be carry-over from other donors' samples. The CDR3 runs from the conserved cysteine through the conserved F or W. A D gene is named only where the DNA matches it firmly. Only part of the rows carry a size: once, few, many, or a class if the clone is expanded.

CDR3 DNA	CDR3 protein	J gene	D gene	V gene	clone size
TGCAGCGTTGGGTTAATAGCGGGAGGCTACAATGAGCAGTTCTTC	CSVGLIAGGYNEQFF	TRBJ2-1	TRBD2	TRBV29-1	many
TGCAGTGCTAGAGACGGGGCCCATCAAAGGGACGAGCAGTACTTC	CSARDGAHQRDEQYF	TRBJ2-7	-	TRBV20-1	-
TGTGCCAGCAGTTACGGGGGACTCAGATGGGATGGCTACACCTTC	CASSYGGLRWDGYTF	TRBJ1-2	-	TRBV6-5	many
TGCAGTGCTGGACCAGGGGGCTGGGAAAAACTGTTTTTT	CSAGPGGWEKLFF	TRBJ1-4	TRBD1	TRBV20-1	many
TGTGCCAGCAGGGACAGTTCCTCCTACAATGAGCAGTTCTTC	CASRDSSSYNEQFF	TRBJ2-1	-	TRBV13	-
TGCGCCAGCAGCACCGGACAGGGACATCAGCCCCAGCATTTT	CASSTGQGHQPQHF	TRBJ1-5	TRBD1	TRBV5-1	many
TGTGCCAGCAGTGAGAGTCTTTCTACTGGAAACACCATATATTTT	CASSESLSTGNTIYF	TRBJ1-3	-	TRBV6-1	many
TGTGCCAGCAGCTTAGTTGGCGGGTGGTTTGACACCGGGGAGCTGTTTTTT	CASSLVGGWFDTGELFF	TRBJ2-2	-	TRBV7-2	-
TGTGCCAGCAGTTTTAGCTGGCAGGGGGACACTGAAGCTTTCTTT	CASSFSWQGDTEAFF	TRBJ1-1	TRBD1	TRBV3-1	-
TGTGCCAGCAGTCGCGATCCAACTAATGAAAAACTGTTTTTT	CASSRDPTNEKLFF	TRBJ1-4	-	TRBV7-2	many
TGTGCCAGCAGCCCCCTCTGGAGATGGGAGGACGGGAATGAAAAACTGTTTTTT	CASSPLWRWEDGNEKLFF	TRBJ1-4	-	TRBV7-9	few
TGCGCCAGCAGCCAAGATCTAACAGGGAGAGATACGCAGTATTTT	CASSQDLTGRDTQYF	TRBJ2-3	-	TRBV4-3	-
TGCAGTGCTAGAGATAGGAGGGGTTCGGGCAATCAGCCCCAGCATTTT	CSARDRRGSGNQPQHF	TRBJ1-5	-	TRBV20-1	few
TGTGCCAGGCCCGGGACAGGGCGCTCCACTGAAGCTTTCTTT	CARPGTGRSTEAFF	TRBJ1-1	TRBD1	TRBV7-9	few
TGCGCCAGCGGGGAGGGGTCTGGGGCCAACGTCCTGACTTTC	CASGEGSGANVLTF	TRBJ2-6	TRBD2	TRBV5-1	many
TGTGCCAGCAGCCCGAATCCCTACGAGCAGTACTTC	CASSPNPYEQYF	TRBJ2-7	-	TRBV9	few